A selection of T cell receptor beta chains follows, all from one sample in a study of blood T cells in healthy people across ages. TCRdb re-analysed the 5' RACE reads in MiXCR, keeping a single row per CDR3 protein. Of 1.5 million or so distinct CDR3 sequences in the sample, about 40% were seen once. The specimen sequenced was blood. The receptors come from a woman aged 18-29 years in good health. The CDR3 runs from the conserved cysteine through the conserved F or W. A D gene is named only where the DNA matches it firmly. Expanded clones are given a class, and other clones once, few, many or no size at all.

j_gene	d_gene	v_gene	abundance	CDR3nt	CDR3aa
TRBJ2-5	TRBD1	TRBV6-5	.	TGTGCCAGCAGTAACTACAGGGGAGAGACCCAGTACTTC	CASSNYRGETQYF
TRBJ2-5	.	TRBV28	.	TGTGCCAGCAGTCTTCTCTCTGGGACCCAGTACTTC	CASSLLSGTQYF
TRBJ2-7	.	TRBV7-9	.	TGTGCCAGCAGCGTAGGCGGGCAATCTCGGGAGCAGTACTTC	CASSVGGQSREQYF
TRBJ2-1	.	TRBV10-3	.	TGTGCCATCAGTGGATCAGGCCCCAATGAGCAGTTCTTC	CAISGSGPNEQFF
TRBJ1-2	TRBD1	TRBV12-3/TRBV12-4	.	TGTGCCGGCAGTCAGGGACAGTCTGGCTACACCTTC	CAGSQGQSGYTF
TRBJ1-1	.	TRBV20-1	few	TGCAGTGCCCCGACACCCGGGGTGAACACTGAAGCTTTCTTT	CSAPTPGVNTEAFF
TRBJ2-7	TRBD1	TRBV20-1	.	TGCAGTGCTAGCGTACAGGGGGCCTACGAGCAGTACTTC	CSASVQGAYEQYF
TRBJ1-1	TRBD1	TRBV18	.	TGTGCCAGCTCACCCGATGGGACAGGGGAGACTGAAGCTTTCTTT	CASSPDGTGETEAFF
TRBJ2-3	TRBD1	TRBV6-6	.	TGTGCCAGCACCCCCAGGGGGTCAGATACGCAGTATTTT	CASTPRGSDTQYF
TRBJ2-7	.	TRBV7-2	few	TGTGCCAGCCACTCGGGGTCCTACGAGCAGTACTTC	CASHSGSYEQYF
TRBJ2-7	TRBD1	TRBV6-6	.	TGTGCCAGCATACCTCTACAGGGGGCCTACGAGCAGTACTTC	CASIPLQGAYEQYF
TRBJ2-4	TRBD2	TRBV3-1	few	TGTGCCAGCAGCCAAGGGGTGGCTAGCGGGGGCCTAGCCAAAAACATTCAGTACTTC	CASSQGVASGGLAKNIQYF
TRBJ2-1	.	TRBV6-5	.	TGTGCCGGCAGTTACGGGGGTGAGCAGTTCTTC	CAGSYGGEQFF
TRBJ1-3	.	TRBV20-1	once	TGCAGTGCTAGGCCCACTGCCAAGACAGGCAGTGGGGGAAACACCATATATTTT	CSARPTAKTGSGGNTIYF
TRBJ1-1	.	TRBV29-1	.	TGCAGCGTTGCTGACAGTGCCAATGGAGCTTTCTTT	CSVADSANGAFF
TRBJ2-4	.	TRBV12-3/TRBV12-4	.	TGTGCCAGCAGTCCCTTAAGGGTAGGGGGGCAGTACTTC	CASSPLRVGGQYF
TRBJ1-6	.	TRBV27	many	TGTGCCAGCAGCCGGAGCTCCTATAATTCACCCCTCCACTTT	CASSRSSYNSPLHF
TRBJ2-1	TRBD1	TRBV15	few	TGTGCCACCAGCAGAGATCCACAGGGGAACAATGAGCAGTTCTTC	CATSRDPQGNNEQFF
TRBJ2-5	TRBD2	TRBV7-2	.	TGTGCCAGCAGCGTTGGTTTGACTAGCGGGGGGCCGCGTGAAGAGACCCAGTACTTC	CASSVGLTSGGPREETQYF
TRBJ2-1	TRBD2	TRBV6-5	once	TGTGCCAGCAGTTACTGGACTAGCGGGGGCTACAATGAGCAGTTCTTC	CASSYWTSGGYNEQFF
TRBJ2-1	TRBD1	TRBV12-5	.	TGTGCTAGTGGTTTGCTGGACAGGGGACGAAATGAGCAGTTCTTC	CASGLLDRGRNEQFF
TRBJ1-1	.	TRBV5-1	.	TGCGCCAGCAGCTTACCCGGGGACTTCGAAGCTTTCTTT	CASSLPGDFEAFF
TRBJ1-6	.	TRBV5-1	few	TGCGCCAGCCATCTCGAAGGACCAGGTTCACCCCTCCACTTT	CASHLEGPGSPLHF
TRBJ1-4	TRBD1	TRBV10-3	few	TGTGCCATCAGTGAGTCGAGCAGGACAGGGGGAAACGAAAAACTGTTTTTT	CAISESSRTGGNEKLFF
TRBJ2-3	TRBD2	TRBV6-6	few	TGTGCCAGCAGTGAGCCCCGGGCTAGCGGAGCAGATACGCAGTATTTT	CASSEPRASGADTQYF
TRBJ1-2	TRBD1	TRBV7-2	once	TGTGCCAGCAGCGCGCAGGGGGCAGAGTCCCCTTATGGCTACACCTTC	CASSAQGAESPYGYTF
TRBJ1-1	.	TRBV6-4	.	TGTGCCAGCAGTCAAGGGGCAGGGTGGGACACTGAAGCTTTCTTT	CASSQGAGWDTEAFF
TRBJ1-4	.	TRBV20-1	few	TGCAGTGCTTGGGCAGCTAATGAAAAACTGTTTTTT	CSAWAANEKLFF
TRBJ2-7	TRBD1	TRBV28	.	TGTGCCAGCAGTAACACAGGGGGAGTCTACGAGCAGTACTTC	CASSNTGGVYEQYF
TRBJ1-1	.	TRBV25-1	.	TGTGCCAGCAGGGCGGGCGGGCCGAGGAACACTGAAGCTTTCTTT	CASRAGGPRNTEAFF
TRBJ1-5	.	TRBV9	.	TGTGCCAGCAGCGACGGGACGGGCAATCAGCCCCAGCATTTT	CASSDGTGNQPQHF
TRBJ2-3	TRBD2	TRBV6-1	.	TGTGCCAGCAGACGGACTAGCGGGACGGGGGCTAGCACAGATACGCAGTATTTT	CASRRTSGTGASTDTQYF
TRBJ2-1	TRBD1	TRBV6-1	.	TGTGCCAGCAGGAACCTCGGACAGGGGAGCTCCTACAATGAGCAGTTCTTC	CASRNLGQGSSYNEQFF
TRBJ1-1	TRBD1	TRBV6-6	.	TGTGCCAGCAGCCCTCTTCTGGGACAGGGGAACACTGAAGCTTTCTTT	CASSPLLGQGNTEAFF
TRBJ1-1	.	TRBV27	.	TGTGCCAGCCACACCGGGACCACTTTGACTGAAGCTTTCTTT	CASHTGTTLTEAFF
TRBJ2-7	TRBD2	TRBV2	few	TGTGCCAGCAGGGCGAGCGGGAGTGTCTCCTACGAGCAGTACTTC	CASRASGSVSYEQYF
TRBJ2-5	.	TRBV6-1	.	TGTGCCAGCAGTGAAGTCCCCATGAGACTAGTGGGGGCAGAGACCCAGTACTTC	CASSEVPMRLVGAETQYF
TRBJ2-1	.	TRBV20-1	.	TGCAGTGCTGGCGGGACCCTGATGACGGATGAGCAGTTCTTC	CSAGGTLMTDEQFF